This T cell receptor beta chain was obtained from a study of CD8+CD57+ T cells in acquired aplastic anemia. For the study at large: Across the sorted CD4+ and CD8+ cells, DNA amounts averaged about 3.2 ug.

Study conclusions and caveats: The same twenty-nine CD8+ CDR3 sequences occurred in patients and in controls.

Only patients with CD8+CD57+ cell expansion on flow cytometry were chosen for sequencing. Severe acquired aplastic anemia was the diagnosis recorded for all patients. No patient had been given any therapy when blood was sampled. Genomic DNA provided the template from which TCR beta VDJ and CDR3 profiles were obtained. TCRdb used MiXCR to reprocess the reads, holding one entry per CDR3 protein. In the table there are around 150,000 distinct CDR3 sequences, 45% to 50% of which are singletons. With regard to this clonotype: Its cognate antigen is unknown.

Unmatched junction bases numbered 12, after V lost 6 bases and J lost 8 bases. The germline gives CDR1 SNHLY, CDR2 FYNNEI. The CDR3 totals 15 residues. This sequence was found in a human donor with aplastic anemia. The chain links TRBV2 to TRBJ2-1; 8 bases line up with TRBD2. Sequencing was done on a sample of sorted CD4+, CD8+, or CD8+CD57+ T cells (not recorded which) from PBMCs. Here the CDR3 reads CASRGGSGSFDEQFF. In nucleotides, the CDR3 is TGTGCCAGCAGAGGAGGCAGCGGGAGTTTTGATGAGCAGTTCTTC.